These T cell receptor beta chains were read from a single sample in a study of cytomegalovirus exposure and HLA in healthy donors. Sequencing used immunoSEQ multiplex PCR; TCRdb keeps in-frame clones, though not all of them. This sample's clone table lists some 50,000 clones. Sequenced: PBMCs. Source of these receptors: a woman aged 40 to 50 in good health and CMV-seronegative. Both conserved end residues are part of each CDR3. The D gene is left open where the match is weak.

d_gene: -; v_gene: TRBV28; j_gene: TRBJ1-1; CDR3nt: TGTGCCAGCACCCTCGCGGGGCCGATGAACACTGAAGCTTTCTTT; CDR3aa: CASTLAGPMNTEAFF
d_gene: TRBD2; v_gene: TRBV7-3; j_gene: TRBJ2-7; CDR3nt: TGTGCCAGCAGCTCTAGCGGGAGCTCCTACGAGCAGTACTTC; CDR3aa: CASSSSGSSYEQYF
d_gene: TRBD1; v_gene: TRBV5-5; j_gene: TRBJ1-4; CDR3nt: TGTGCCAGCAGCTTCTCGGCCCCCAGGGGGGAAAAACTGTTTTTT; CDR3aa: CASSFSAPRGEKLFF
d_gene: TRBD1; v_gene: TRBV28; j_gene: TRBJ1-4; CDR3nt: TGTGCCAGCAGTCCCCTCCGGGACAGCGAACGAAAACTGTTTTTT; CDR3aa: CASSPLRDSERKLFF
d_gene: TRBD2; v_gene: TRBV4-3; j_gene: TRBJ2-7; CDR3nt: TGCGCCAGCAGCCATGGGAGCGGTAGCGGGAGTATTAACGAGCAGTACTTC; CDR3aa: CASSHGSGSGSINEQYF
d_gene: -; v_gene: TRBV6-5; j_gene: TRBJ2-2; CDR3nt: TGTGCCAGCAGTTTTTCCTTTACAGACACCGGGGAGCTGTTTTTT; CDR3aa: CASSFSFTDTGELFF
d_gene: -; v_gene: TRBV2; j_gene: TRBJ2-7; CDR3nt: TGTGCCAGCAGGGATGGACTGGGAGGCGAGCAGTACTTC; CDR3aa: CASRDGLGGEQYF
d_gene: TRBD1; v_gene: TRBV6-5; j_gene: TRBJ1-1; CDR3nt: TGTGCCAGCAGTTACCAGGGGGACACTGAAGCTTTCTTT; CDR3aa: CASSYQGDTEAFF
d_gene: -; v_gene: TRBV28; j_gene: TRBJ2-7; CDR3nt: TGTGCCAGCAGCCCCTGGGCGACCCCCCCCGCCGAGCAGTACTTC; CDR3aa: CASSPWATPPAEQYF
d_gene: TRBD1; v_gene: TRBV9; j_gene: TRBJ1-2; CDR3nt: TGTGCCAGCTCCCTAGTGGGACAGGGATCCCCCTATGGCTACACCTTC; CDR3aa: CASSLVGQGSPYGYTF
d_gene: -; v_gene: TRBV5-1; j_gene: TRBJ1-2; CDR3nt: TGCGCCAGCAGCACCCGAAGGGCCGGAGGGGCTAGCGGCTACACCTTC; CDR3aa: CASSTRRAGGASGYTF
d_gene: TRBD1; v_gene: TRBV30; j_gene: TRBJ1-5; CDR3nt: TGTGCCTGGAGTGTAGGGACAGGGGATCAGCCCCAGCATTTT; CDR3aa: CAWSVGTGDQPQHF
d_gene: -; v_gene: TRBV6-5; j_gene: TRBJ2-7; CDR3nt: TGTGCCAGCGCATTATCGCAGGGTTCCTACGAGCAGTACTTC; CDR3aa: CASALSQGSYEQYF
d_gene: -; v_gene: TRBV28; j_gene: TRBJ1-2; CDR3nt: TGTGCCAGCAGTTCCCAAGACAGACCCACTAACTATGGCTACACCTTC; CDR3aa: CASSSQDRPTNYGYTF
d_gene: TRBD1; v_gene: TRBV28; j_gene: TRBJ2-1; CDR3nt: TGTGCCAGCAGGATTGGACAGGGAGGTTACAATGAGCAGTTCTTC; CDR3aa: CASRIGQGGYNEQFF
d_gene: TRBD2; v_gene: TRBV5-1; j_gene: TRBJ2-7; CDR3nt: TGCGCCAGCAGCTTGGCGGCGGGAGGTACCTACGAGCAGTACTTC; CDR3aa: CASSLAAGGTYEQYF
d_gene: -; v_gene: TRBV18; j_gene: TRBJ2-7; CDR3nt: TGTGCCAGCTCACCAGTAGCCCGAGACCCCTACGAGCAGTACTTC; CDR3aa: CASSPVARDPYEQYF